This is a list of T cell receptor beta chains from one sample in a study of T cell repertoires in cytomegalovirus infection. The antigens for these receptors are not known. A single record per CDR3 protein comes from TCRdb applying MiXCR to the reads. The repertoire holds a few hundred thousand distinct CDR3 sequences, with almost 30% as singletons. Sequencing was performed on cultured PBMCs, taken from culture after CMV antigen stimulation. The receptors originated from a human donor in good health (CMV status not recorded). Some clones in this sample may be carry-over from other donors' samples. The CDR3 runs from the conserved cysteine through the conserved F or W. Each record gives: clone size, V gene, J gene, D gene, CDR3 protein, CDR3 DNA. D genes are given only for firm matches. Some rows mark clone size as missing; the rest say once, few, many or name a class of expanded clone.

>few|TRBV3-1|TRBJ2-1|TRBD1
CASSRDSLLDNEQFF
TGTGCCAGCAGCAGGGACAGCTTGCTGGACAATGAGCAGTTCTTC
>-|TRBV27|TRBJ1-5|-
CASSRTTGNSNQPQHF
TGTGCCAGCAGTCGAACGACAGGTAATAGCAATCAGCCCCAGCATTTT
>-|TRBV12-5|TRBJ1-2|-
CASGFGADGYGYTF
TGTGCTAGTGGTTTCGGGGCGGACGGCTATGGCTACACCTTC
>few|TRBV15|TRBJ2-5|-
CATSRDQQTQYF
TGTGCCACCAGCAGAGACCAGCAGACCCAGTACTTC
>-|TRBV7-6|TRBJ2-7|-
CASSRFADFTYEQYF
TGTGCCAGCAGCCGGTTTGCGGACTTCACCTACGAGCAGTACTTC
>-|TRBV7-6|TRBJ2-1|TRBD2
CASSYMGLANEQFF
TGTGCCAGCAGCTACATGGGACTAGCCAATGAGCAGTTCTTC
>-|TRBV12-3/TRBV12-4|TRBJ2-1|-
CASSPERTYSFYNEQFF
TGTGCCAGCAGTCCCGAGAGGACTTACTCTTTCTACAATGAGCAGTTCTTC
>-|TRBV25-1|TRBJ1-5|-
CASSESGRGWDQPQHF
TGTGCCAGCAGTGAATCGGGCAGGGGATGGGATCAGCCCCAGCATTTT
>once|TRBV28|TRBJ1-2|-
CASSLPGQYGYTF
TGTGCCAGCAGTTTACCGGGGCAGTATGGCTACACCTTC
>-|TRBV7-2|TRBJ1-6|-
CASRTQWNSPLHF
TGTGCCAGCAGGACCCAATGGAATTCACCCCTCCACTTT
>-|TRBV27|TRBJ2-3|TRBD1
CASSLRDRGTDTQYF
TGTGCCAGCAGTCTCCGGGACAGGGGCACAGATACGCAGTATTTT
>few|TRBV6-1|TRBJ2-7|TRBD2
CASRGGGHYEQYF
TGTGCCAGTCGGGGGGGGGGCCACTACGAGCAGTACTTC
>-|TRBV7-8|TRBJ2-5|-
CASSLEETQETQYF
TGTGCCAGCAGCTTGGAGGAGACCCAAGAGACCCAGTACTTC
>few|TRBV7-8|TRBJ2-1|-
CASTPRKGATQSEQFF
TGTGCCAGCACCCCAAGGAAAGGTGCGACCCAATCTGAGCAGTTCTTC
>few|TRBV18|TRBJ1-1|-
CASSPAAEAFF
TGTGCCAGCTCACCAGCGGCTGAAGCTTTCTTT
>once|TRBV15|TRBJ2-1|-
CATSSMDSGNEQFF
TGTGCCACCAGCAGCATGGACAGTGGTAATGAGCAGTTCTTC
>-|TRBV19|TRBJ1-4|-
CASSTRQNEKLFF
TGTGCCAGTAGTACCCGACAGAATGAAAAACTGTTTTTT
>many|TRBV9|TRBJ2-3|-
CASSVWGLSTDTQYF
TGTGCCAGCAGCGTTTGGGGGTTGAGCACAGATACGCAGTATTTT
>-|TRBV20-1|TRBJ2-7|-
CSARVGLGTYEQYF
TGCAGTGCTAGAGTGGGACTCGGAACCTACGAGCAGTACTTC
>few|TRBV9|TRBJ2-3|TRBD2
CASSSGLAKTDTQYF
TGTGCCAGCAGCTCGGGACTAGCGAAGACAGATACGCAGTATTTT
>-|TRBV18|TRBJ1-1|TRBD1
CASSPQRDRAEAFF
TGTGCCAGCTCACCCCAGAGGGACAGGGCTGAAGCTTTCTTT
>few|TRBV12-3/TRBV12-4|TRBJ1-2|TRBD1
CASSLRQGGFYGYTF
TGTGCCAGCAGTTTAAGGCAGGGGGGATTCTATGGCTACACCTTC
>many|TRBV12-3/TRBV12-4|TRBJ2-1|-
CASSLRRGGDEQFF
TGTGCCAGCAGTTTACGGCGGGGCGGCGATGAGCAGTTCTTC
>-|TRBV20-1|TRBJ1-2|-
CSARVGGGLDGYTF
TGCAGTGCTAGAGTGGGAGGGGGGTTGGATGGCTACACCTTC
>-|TRBV15|TRBJ2-6|-
CATSYDFGGGTGGANVLTF
TGTGCCACCAGCTATGATTTTGGTGGCGGGACGGGGGGGGCCAACGTCCTGACTTTC
>-|TRBV12-3/TRBV12-4|TRBJ1-1|-
CASSFLAGTPGSTEAFF
TGTGCCAGCAGTTTCCTCGCCGGGACCCCTGGGAGCACTGAAGCTTTCTTT
>few|TRBV7-9|TRBJ1-6|-
CAGGTPDNSPLHF
TGTGCCGGCGGGACTCCGGATAATTCACCCCTCCACTTT
>-|TRBV20-1|TRBJ2-7|-
CSARVPGHEQYF
TGCAGTGCTAGAGTCCCGGGGCACGAGCAGTACTTC
>-|TRBV5-1|TRBJ2-1|TRBD1
CASSLDMVGQGAQEQFF
TGCGCCAGCAGCTTGGATATGGTAGGACAGGGCGCCCAGGAGCAGTTCTTC
>-|TRBV14|TRBJ2-3|-
CASSPTQDTQYF
TGTGCCAGCAGCCCCACCCAAGATACGCAGTATTTT
>-|TRBV28|TRBJ1-2|TRBD1
CASTSGPGDRDNYGYTF
TGTGCCAGCACTTCCGGACCCGGGGACAGGGATAACTATGGCTACACCTTC
>few|TRBV19|TRBJ1-4|TRBD1
CASSSRQGANEKLFF
TGTGCCAGTAGTTCCCGACAGGGAGCTAATGAAAAACTGTTTTTT
>many|TRBV7-8|TRBJ1-2|-
CASSSRTFYGYTF
TGTGCCAGCAGCTCTCGGACATTCTATGGCTACACCTTC
>many|TRBV7-8|TRBJ2-5|-
CASSAGGWTQYF
TGTGCCAGCAGCGCAGGGGGGTGGACCCAGTACTTC
>few|TRBV7-2|TRBJ2-3|TRBD2
CASSLAPTSGKSDTQYF
TGTGCCAGCAGCTTAGCGCCCACTAGCGGAAAGTCAGATACGCAGTATTTT
>many|TRBV6-1|TRBJ1-1|TRBD1
CASSEVPGGASEAFF
TGTGCCAGCAGTGAAGTCCCAGGGGGCGCGTCTGAAGCTTTCTTT
>-|TRBV7-3|TRBJ2-3|TRBD2
CASSLLAGRGQYF
TGTGCCAGCAGCTTACTAGCGGGGCGAGGGCAGTATTTT
>once|TRBV11-1|TRBJ2-2|TRBD2
CASSLSTSGGTGELFF
TGTGCCAGCAGCTTGTCCACTAGCGGGGGCACCGGGGAGCTGTTTTTT
>many|TRBV7-3|TRBJ2-3|-
CASRLEARPPGSDTQYF
TGTGCCAGCCGTTTAGAAGCGCGGCCACCGGGGTCAGATACGCAGTATTTT
>many|TRBV7-9|TRBJ2-5|-
CASSLVQFNDQETQYF
TGTGCCAGCAGCTTAGTGCAGTTCAACGACCAGGAGACCCAGTACTTC
>-|TRBV6-8|TRBJ2-6|TRBD2
CASSYAGGSGANVLTF
TGTGCCAGCAGTTACGCGGGGGGCTCTGGGGCCAACGTCCTGACTTTC
>-|TRBV28|TRBJ1-6|TRBD1
CASSPIGGAGSPLHF
TGTGCCAGCAGTCCCATAGGGGGCGCAGGTTCACCCCTCCACTTT
>-|TRBV6-2/TRBV6-3|TRBJ1-2|-
CASSPGPRYYGYTF
TGTGCCAGCAGTCCGGGACCAAGATATTATGGCTACACCTTC
>-|TRBV27|TRBJ1-1|TRBD1
CASSRGDRANTEAFF
TGTGCCAGCAGTCGGGGGGACAGGGCGAACACTGAAGCTTTCTTT
>-|TRBV7-4|TRBJ1-2|TRBD1
CASSTTGVVYGYTF
TGTGCCAGCAGCACCACAGGGGTGGTGTATGGCTACACCTTC
>few|TRBV6-6|TRBJ2-1|TRBD2
CASSKGLAGAENEQFF
TGTGCCAGCAGTAAAGGACTAGCGGGAGCCGAGAATGAGCAGTTCTTC
>few|TRBV5-1|TRBJ2-7|-
CASSSGSGSGEQYF
TGCGCCAGCAGCTCGGGGTCGGGTTCGGGCGAGCAGTACTTC
>-|TRBV5-4|TRBJ1-6|-
CAIGTDMSRIDSPLHF
TGTGCCATTGGAACCGATATGAGCAGGATTGATTCACCCCTCCACTTT
>-|TRBV27|TRBJ2-3|-
CASSFSLNVADTQYF
TGTGCCAGCAGTTTTAGTTTGAATGTCGCCGATACGCAGTATTTT
>few|TRBV6-1|TRBJ1-5|-
CATCSRENYQPQHF
TGTGCCACCTGTTCGCGAGAGAATTATCAGCCCCAGCATTTT
>few|TRBV11-1|TRBJ2-7|-
CASSPSTGRRSHWEQYF
TGTGCCAGCAGCCCGAGTACAGGGAGGCGATCTCACTGGGAGCAGTACTTC
>few|TRBV6-1|TRBJ1-1|-
CASSPGGGLATEAFF
TGTGCCAGCAGCCCCGGCGGGGGTCTTGCCACTGAAGCTTTCTTT
>-|TRBV11-2|TRBJ1-4|-
CASSLVRDNGGELFF
TGTGCCAGCAGCTTAGTCCGGGACAATGGAGGGGAACTGTTTTTT
>-|TRBV7-6|TRBJ2-7|TRBD2
CASSLAGGGWGEQYF
TGTGCCAGCAGCTTAGCGGGGGGGGGTTGGGGCGAGCAGTACTTC
>many|TRBV7-6|TRBJ2-2|-
CASSFYDSTGELFF
TGTGCCAGCAGCTTTTACGACAGCACCGGGGAGCTGTTTTTT